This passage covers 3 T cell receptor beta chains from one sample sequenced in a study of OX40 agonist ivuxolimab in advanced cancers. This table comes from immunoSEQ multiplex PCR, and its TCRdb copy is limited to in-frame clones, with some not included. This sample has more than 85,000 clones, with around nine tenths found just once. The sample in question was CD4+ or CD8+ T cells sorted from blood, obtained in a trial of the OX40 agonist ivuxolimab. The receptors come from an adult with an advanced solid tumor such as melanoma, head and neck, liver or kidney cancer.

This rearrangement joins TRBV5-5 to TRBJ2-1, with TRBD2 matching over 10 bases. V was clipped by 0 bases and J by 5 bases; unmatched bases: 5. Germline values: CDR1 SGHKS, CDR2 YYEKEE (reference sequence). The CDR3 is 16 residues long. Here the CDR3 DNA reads TGTGCCAGCAGCTTGGTGCTAGCGGGAGAGAACAATGAGCAGTTCTTC. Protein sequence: CASSLVLAGENNEQFF.

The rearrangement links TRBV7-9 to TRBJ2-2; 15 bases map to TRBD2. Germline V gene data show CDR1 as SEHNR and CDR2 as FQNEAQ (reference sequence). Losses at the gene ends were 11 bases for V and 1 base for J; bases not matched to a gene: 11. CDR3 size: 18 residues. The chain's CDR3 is CAGLGLAGGPGNTGELFF. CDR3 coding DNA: TGTGCCGGGCTCGGACTAGCGGGAGGGCCTGGGAACACCGGGGAGCTGTTTTTT.

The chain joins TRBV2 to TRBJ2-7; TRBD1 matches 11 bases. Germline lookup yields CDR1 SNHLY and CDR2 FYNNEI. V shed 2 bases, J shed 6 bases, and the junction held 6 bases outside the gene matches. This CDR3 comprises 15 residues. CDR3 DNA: TGTGCCAGCAGTGAATCGGGGACAGGGGGGATCGAGCAGTACTTC. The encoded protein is CASSESGTGGIEQYF.